This TCR beta chain was profiled in a study of beta chain features in type 1 diabetes. The study's findings and limits: Healthy donors had naive, central memory and Treg TCRB repertoires that appeared less similar than those seen among patients. PCR might pick shorter templates more often, in the same way for patients and controls.

The table lists this clone with a few counts. Antigen unknown. Reverse transcribing all isolated RNA meant expressed TCRB transcripts were sequenced. For naive, central memory and regulatory T cell samples, reads averaged roughly 3.7 million. TCRdb's table, derived via immunoSEQ multiplex PCR, lists solely in-frame clones and lacks some. The table has hundreds of thousands of clones, 10% to 15% seen once; the top ten hold around 0.02%. Each donor gave one heparinised blood draw averaging around 120 mL. The germline V gene has CDR1 MDHEN and CDR2 SYDVKM. The CDR3 has 12 residues. V was clipped by 4 bases and J by 3 bases, with 6 bases between them.

The material sequenced was naive CD4+ T cells from blood. The sequence derives from a man aged 18-30 years in good health. The rearrangement uses TRBV28 and TRBJ1-1, with a possible D match to TRBD1 (5 bases). The CDR3 nucleotides are TGTGCCAGCAGTTCGGGGGACACTGAAGCTTTCTTT. Translating gives CASSSGDTEAFF.